This T cell receptor (beta chain) was identified in a study of blood T cell repertoires in COVID-19. Study-level information: The samples span acute and convalescent COVID-19 from the United States, Italy and Spain. PBMCs, B-cell-depleted T cells, or T cells were the source of the cDNA or gDNA that made up the material.

V lost 4 bases, J lost 8 bases, and 17 bases lay in between. Germline CDR1 and CDR2: SQVTM and ANQGSEA. There are 13 residues in the CDR3. Authors' methods: The authors estimated nucleated cell counts from reference gene primer amplification. Method: immunoSEQ multiplex PCR; TCRdb's copy keeps in-frame clones and lacks some. The V and J calls and clone size are taken from that table; D and trimming were inferred from the DNA. The data show about 130,000 clones, with roughly four fifths seen just once and under 14% held by the top ten. The sequence was collected from a human donor in a cohort sampled during active COVID-19. This chain links TRBV29-1 with TRBJ1-2; the D is unclear. The specimen was peripheral blood. The CDR3 protein is CSVGGNTQGGYTF. The DNA for the CDR3 is TGCAGCGTTGGCGGGAACACCCAAGGGGGCTACACCTTC.